This T cell receptor (beta chain) originates from a study of blood T cell repertoires in COVID-19. Libraries were prepared by immunoSEQ multiplex PCR; TCRdb keeps only in-frame clonotypes and omits some of them. Of over 120,000 clones listed, approximately 80% were seen once; the top ten hold about 1.8%. Losses at the gene ends were 4 bases for V and 3 bases for J; bases not matched to a gene: 20. CDR1 and CDR2 from the germline V gene are LGHDT and YNNKEL (reference sequence). CDR3 size: 19 residues. The receptor's source is a woman aged 55-69 years with acute or convalescent COVID-19. The sequenced sample consisted of peripheral blood. The rearrangement joins TRBV3-1 (or the pseudogene TRBV3-2) to TRBJ2-7, with 8 bases fitting TRBD1. In nucleotides, the CDR3 is TGTGCCAGCAGCCGAACGGATAAGAAGGGACAGGCACAAAACTACGAGCAGTACTTC. Translating it yields CASSRTDKKGQAQNYEQYF.